This T cell receptor beta chain was recovered during a study of shared clonotypes between healthy human individuals. Notes on the study in general: Larger estimated richness was generally seen in naive subsets than in memory subsets. The study found 4.5% to 6% of naive CD4 clonotypes shared across a handful of donors. Incomplete sequencing of sorted subsets was indicated by rarefaction despite large depth. Non-shared clonotypes were found to have lower generation probabilities than the clonotypes that were shared by all four of the sorted-subset donors.

Here immunoSEQ multiplex PCR was the method, and the copy in TCRdb shows in-frame clones only, minus some. Of 850,000 to 1,200,000 clones listed, approximately 72% are singletons. This clone was seen a single time. Antigen specificity is unknown. Germline CDR1 and CDR2: SGHTS and YDEGEE. Trimming cost V 0 bases and J 4 bases; bases outside gene matches: 9. The CDR3 covers 16 residues. This chain joins TRBV5-8 and TRBJ2-5; the match to TRBD2 covers 7 bases. The sequence derives from a man aged 18 to 35 in good health. Input material: memory CD4+ T cells sorted from blood. Described subset: CD45RA-negative fraction. The CDR3 protein is CASSLGTSGNLETQYF. CDR3 coding DNA: TGTGCCAGCAGCTTGGGGACTAGTGGGAACTTAGAGACCCAGTACTTC. Combining the CDR3 with reference TRBV5-8 and TRBJ2-5 gives the whole variable domain EAGVTQSPTHLIKTRGQQATLRCSPISGHTSVYWYQQALGLGLQFLLWYDEGEERNRGNFPPRFSGRQFPNYSSELNVNALELEDSALYLCASSLGTSGNLETQYFGPGTRLLVL.